The 4 T cell receptor beta chains reported below all come from one sample, sequenced in a study of graft-versus-host responses after intestinal transplantation. Assay used: immunoSEQ multiplex PCR; TCRdb lists only in-frame clones, some missing. The sample consists of about 36,000 clones, roughly 94% of them appearing once. For these receptors, no antigen is known. The sequencing here drew on unstimulated CD4+ T cells sorted from spleen or lymph node cells, taken before transplant. The receptor set was obtained from a human donor who was the organ donor for an intestinal transplant.

This chain joins TRBV5-1 and TRBJ1-1, with TRBD1 matching 9 bases. V lost 4 bases to trimming and J lost 7 bases; unmatched junction nucleotides: 2. The CDR3 is made up of 12 amino acids. The V gene's germline CDR1 is SGHRS and CDR2 YFSETQ. DNA of the CDR3: TGCGCCAGCAGCCTGGGACAGGGTGAAGCTTTCTTT. The encoded protein is CASSLGQGEAFF.

This chain links TRBV7-9 with TRBJ2-3, with a weak D call TRBD1 (6 bases). Trimming pared 3 bases from V and 2 bases from J, leaving 9 bases between. Germline-derived CDR1 and CDR2 are SEHNR and FQNEAQ (reference sequence). CDR3 size: 14 residues. CDR3 sequence: CASSFRQATDTQYF. In DNA form, the CDR3 reads TGTGCCAGCAGCTTCCGACAGGCCACAGATACGCAGTATTTT.

This sequence joins TRBV7-9 and TRBJ2-7, with no clear D. This CDR3 has 13 residues. Germline lookup yields CDR1 SEHNR and CDR2 FQNEAQ (reference sequence). The V and J ends lost 2 bases and 3 bases respectively, with 8 bases between them. The CDR3 region has the DNA TGTGCCAGCAGCTTACTTCCGTTCTACGAGCAGTACTTC. Protein: CASSLLPFYEQYF.

The chain couples TRBV15 to TRBJ1-1; weak D call: TRBD1 (5 bases). Germline V gene data show CDR1 as LNHNV and CDR2 as YYDKDF (reference sequence). The CDR3 sequence is 15 residues long. Trimming pared 4 bases from V and 0 bases from J, leaving 12 bases between. CDR3 sequence reads: CATSNRQSLNTEAFF. The CDR3 nucleotides are TGTGCCACCAGCAATAGACAGAGCTTGAACACTGAAGCTTTCTTT.